Listed below are T cell receptor beta chains from one sample, sequenced in a study of blood T cells in healthy people across ages. MiXCR, applied by TCRdb to the 5' RACE reads, yields one record per CDR3 protein. The sample includes 1.2 million to 1.5 million distinct CDR3 sequences, around 42% of them seen just once. Material: blood. These receptors were obtained from a woman aged 18-29 years in good health. Both conserved end residues are part of each CDR3. Each record gives: clone size, D gene, J gene, V gene, CDR3 protein, CDR3 DNA. The D gene is left open where the match is weak. For some rows the clone size is stated as once, few or many, or as a class when expanded; others skip it.

size: NA; D: NA; J: TRBJ2-1; V: TRBV20-1; CDR3: CSASDGSYNEQFF; DNA: TGCAGTGCATCGGACGGGTCCTACAATGAGCAGTTCTTC
size: NA; D: TRBD2; J: TRBJ2-2; V: TRBV27; CDR3: CASSSGTSPIGELFF; DNA: TGTGCCAGCAGTTCGGGGACTAGCCCGATCGGGGAGCTGTTTTTT
size: few; D: NA; J: TRBJ2-7; V: TRBV4-1; CDR3: CASSHDGTSGPSYEQYF; DNA: TGCGCCAGCAGCCACGATGGGACTTCCGGCCCGTCCTACGAGCAGTACTTC
size: NA; D: TRBD2; J: TRBJ2-4; V: TRBV28; CDR3: CASSLIAGARIQYF; DNA: TGTGCCAGCAGTCTTATAGCGGGGGCACGCATTCAGTACTTC
size: once; D: NA; J: TRBJ1-6; V: TRBV12-3/TRBV12-4; CDR3: CASSYGRGNNSPLHF; DNA: TGTGCCAGCAGTTACGGTAGGGGGAATAATTCACCCCTCCACTTT
size: few; D: TRBD1; J: TRBJ2-3; V: TRBV5-5; CDR3: CASILEMDRETDTQYF; DNA: TGTGCCAGCATCTTGGAAATGGACAGGGAAACAGATACGCAGTATTTT
size: few; D: TRBD1; J: TRBJ1-2; V: TRBV7-2; CDR3: CASSLVVGTGYGYTF; DNA: TGTGCCAGCAGCTTAGTTGTTGGGACAGGGTATGGCTACACCTTC
size: NA; D: TRBD2; J: TRBJ2-3; V: TRBV6-2/TRBV6-3; CDR3: CASSYSGLAGVKSTDTQYF; DNA: TGTGCCAGCAGTTACTCCGGACTAGCGGGAGTTAAGAGCACAGATACGCAGTATTTT
size: NA; D: NA; J: TRBJ2-6; V: TRBV19; CDR3: CASTLQTVGSGANVLTF; DNA: TGTGCCAGTACCCTACAGACAGTCGGTTCTGGGGCCAACGTCCTGACTTTC
size: NA; D: NA; J: TRBJ1-3; V: TRBV20-1; CDR3: CSAVRGGPGNTIYF; DNA: TGCAGTGCCGTTCGGGGGGGGCCTGGAAACACCATATATTTT
size: NA; D: NA; J: TRBJ1-5; V: TRBV3-1; CDR3: CASSQQLVRTPQHF; DNA: TGTGCCAGCAGCCAACAACTGGTCAGGACGCCCCAGCATTTT
size: NA; D: NA; J: TRBJ1-1; V: TRBV29-1; CDR3: CSVGPLRDEAFF; DNA: TGCAGCGTTGGCCCTTTGCGAGATGAAGCTTTCTTT
size: few; D: TRBD2; J: TRBJ2-1; V: TRBV2; CDR3: CASMGGSYYNEQFF; DNA: TGTGCCAGCATGGGCGGGAGCTACTACAATGAGCAGTTCTTC
size: few; D: TRBD1; J: TRBJ2-1; V: TRBV28; CDR3: CASSLKFTGAYNEQFF; DNA: TGTGCCAGCAGTTTAAAGTTTACAGGGGCATACAATGAGCAGTTCTTC
size: NA; D: NA; J: TRBJ2-4; V: TRBV20-1; CDR3: CSASRENIQYF; DNA: TGCAGTGCTAGTAGGGAAAACATTCAGTACTTC
size: few; D: TRBD2; J: TRBJ2-3; V: TRBV7-2; CDR3: CASSPGLAEDTQYF; DNA: TGTGCCAGCAGCCCGGGACTAGCGGAGGATACGCAGTATTTT
size: few; D: NA; J: TRBJ2-7; V: TRBV14; CDR3: CASSHLWQPYEQYF; DNA: TGTGCCAGCAGCCACTTATGGCAACCCTACGAGCAGTACTTC
size: many; D: NA; J: TRBJ2-7; V: TRBV6-5; CDR3: CASSYSRGPYEQYF; DNA: TGTGCCAGCAGTTACTCAAGGGGCCCCTACGAGCAGTACTTC
size: NA; D: NA; J: TRBJ2-5; V: TRBV12-5; CDR3: CASGGEYF; DNA: TGTGCTAGTGGTGGGGAGTACTTC
size: NA; D: NA; J: TRBJ1-1; V: TRBV5-1; CDR3: CASSLDAGLGTEAFF; DNA: TGCGCCAGCAGCTTGGACGCCGGGTTGGGCACTGAAGCTTTCTTT
size: many; D: TRBD2; J: TRBJ2-1; V: TRBV25-1; CDR3: CASRGRVWNEQFF; DNA: TGTGCCAGCAGAGGGAGGGTTTGGAATGAGCAGTTCTTC
size: few; D: NA; J: TRBJ1-2; V: TRBV20-1; CDR3: CSARDLGRVDYGYTF; DNA: TGCAGTGCTAGAGACCTTGGACGGGTAGACTATGGCTACACCTTC
size: NA; D: NA; J: TRBJ2-3; V: TRBV27; CDR3: CASSFWGHPPTDTQYF; DNA: TGTGCCAGCAGTTTCTGGGGGCATCCCCCCACAGATACGCAGTATTTT
size: few; D: NA; J: TRBJ1-1; V: TRBV4-2; CDR3: CASTTSQALNTEAFF; DNA: TGTGCCAGCACCACCTCACAGGCACTGAACACTGAAGCTTTCTTT
size: NA; D: TRBD1; J: TRBJ1-1; V: TRBV7-9; CDR3: CASSLAGGQGGTEAFF; DNA: TGTGCCAGCAGCTTAGCTGGCGGGCAGGGGGGCACTGAAGCTTTCTTT
size: few; D: TRBD2; J: TRBJ2-5; V: TRBV30; CDR3: CAWSVGAGEETQYF; DNA: TGTGCCTGGAGTGTTGGAGCGGGAGAAGAGACCCAGTACTTC
size: NA; D: NA; J: TRBJ2-6; V: TRBV25-1; CDR3: CASSELSAVGANVLTF; DNA: TGTGCCAGCAGTGAATTATCGGCAGTTGGGGCCAACGTCCTGACTTTC
size: few; D: NA; J: TRBJ1-2; V: TRBV7-2; CDR3: CASSFGQDGGGYTF; DNA: TGTGCCAGCAGCTTCGGTCAGGACGGTGGTGGCTACACCTTC
size: few; D: NA; J: TRBJ2-7; V: TRBV20-1; CDR3: CSAILSSYEQYF; DNA: TGCAGTGCTATCTTATCTAGCTACGAGCAGTACTTC
size: NA; D: NA; J: TRBJ1-2; V: TRBV11-2; CDR3: CASSLPGLFYGYTF; DNA: TGTGCCAGCAGCTTACCCGGCCTATTCTATGGCTACACCTTC
size: NA; D: NA; J: TRBJ2-3; V: TRBV4-1; CDR3: CASSRLGAEDAQYF; DNA: TGCGCCAGCAGCCGACTCGGGGCAGAAGATGCGCAGTATTTT
size: NA; D: TRBD1; J: TRBJ2-2; V: TRBV3-1; CDR3: CASSQSGGANTGELFF; DNA: TGTGCCAGCAGCCAATCAGGGGGCGCGAACACCGGGGAGCTGTTTTTT
size: NA; D: TRBD1; J: TRBJ1-1; V: TRBV6-6; CDR3: CASSYGQGTAFF; DNA: TGTGCCAGCAGTTATGGACAGGGGACGGCTTTCTTT
size: NA; D: NA; J: TRBJ1-6; V: TRBV14; CDR3: CASSLAGTANSPLHF; DNA: TGTGCCAGCAGCTTAGCCGGGACGGCGAATTCACCCCTCCACTTT
size: NA; D: TRBD1; J: TRBJ2-1; V: TRBV2; CDR3: CASQGDRGLGEQFF; DNA: TGTGCCAGCCAGGGGGACAGGGGGCTTGGTGAGCAGTTCTTC
size: NA; D: NA; J: TRBJ2-7; V: TRBV29-1; CDR3: CSVVTGYNEQYF; DNA: TGCAGCGTTGTTACAGGATACAATGAGCAGTACTTC
size: few; D: NA; J: TRBJ1-6; V: TRBV25-1; CDR3: CASSDQISPLHF; DNA: TGTGCCAGCAGTGACCAGATTTCACCCCTCCACTTT
size: NA; D: NA; J: TRBJ2-7; V: TRBV25-1; CDR3: CASNERSHEQYF; DNA: TGTGCCAGCAATGAACGGTCCCACGAGCAGTACTTC
size: few; D: TRBD1; J: TRBJ2-7; V: TRBV20-1; CDR3: CSARVGQGVFYEQYF; DNA: TGCAGTGCTAGAGTTGGACAGGGGGTTTTTTACGAGCAGTACTTC
size: NA; D: NA; J: TRBJ1-2; V: TRBV27; CDR3: CASSTGTSGYGYTF; DNA: TGTGCCAGCAGTACAGGGACTAGTGGGTATGGCTACACCTTC
size: few; D: TRBD2; J: TRBJ2-5; V: TRBV4-1; CDR3: CASSLTGTSGAQETQYF; DNA: TGCGCCAGCAGCTTAACCGGGACTAGCGGGGCCCAAGAGACCCAGTACTTC
size: NA; D: TRBD2; J: TRBJ2-5; V: TRBV6-5; CDR3: CASRKREDQETQYF; DNA: TGTGCCAGCAGGAAGCGGGAAGACCAAGAGACCCAGTACTTC
size: NA; D: NA; J: TRBJ2-3; V: TRBV28; CDR3: CASSLQRLSTDTQYF; DNA: TGTGCCAGCAGTTTACAGCGGCTTTCCACAGATACGCAGTATTTT
size: NA; D: TRBD2; J: TRBJ2-3; V: TRBV30; CDR3: CAWSFAGGIDTQYF; DNA: TGTGCCTGGAGTTTTGCGGGGGGTATAGATACGCAGTATTTT